This T cell receptor (beta chain) was found in a study of beta chain features in type 1 diabetes. Study outcomes and limitations: Sequencing from cDNA could over-represent high-TCR-expressing cells. Shortening that was moderate but significant affected the TCRB CDR3s of Type 1 diabetes patients in all four CD4+ subsets. There were fewer insertions and more deletions at the VDJ junctions of type 1 diabetes patients.

There are 14 residues in the CDR3. Germline values: CDR1 LNHDA, CDR2 SQIVND (reference sequence). The V end was cut by 5 bases, the J end by 2 bases, with 12 bases between. As concerns this clone: The target antigen is unknown.

The whole isolated RNA underwent reverse transcription, so sequencing captured expressed TCRB transcripts. About 3.4 million reads on average were seen across naive, central memory and regulatory T cell samples. Clones were sequenced by immunoSEQ multiplex PCR, and TCRdb holds only the in-frame ones, with some missing. The sample contains 600,000 to 700,000 clones, around an eighth of which appear only once. This clonotype was sampled from a man aged 18 to 30 with type 1 diabetes. The sequenced sample consisted of naive CD4+ T cells from blood. This chain connects TRBV19 to TRBJ1-2; no firm D call. The CDR3, as DNA: TGTGCCAGTAGTCCGGGTGATGGCAACTATGGCTACACCTTC. Protein: CASSPGDGNYGYTF.